This T cell receptor (beta chain) comes out of a study of shared clonotypes between healthy human individuals. Details on this clone: Its antigen is unidentified. Other DNA sequences from this sample encode an identical CDR3 as well.

Study observations and caveats: Non-shared clonotypes had lower generation probabilities than those shared by all four donors.

Trimming left V 4 bases short and J 5 bases short, with 10 bases between. CDR3 length: 13 amino acids. Germline loops: CDR1 SGHRS, CDR2 YFSETQ. From CD4+ cells came CD45RA+ naive and CD45RA-negative memory subsets. For sorted subsets, about 190 ng DNA per replicate equaled 33,000 or so T cell genomes. Only in-frame clones appear in the TCRdb table, and some are missing; sequencing was by immunoSEQ multiplex PCR. The sample lists about 1,500,000 clones, roughly 96% occurring once. Sequencing used naive CD4+ T cells sorted from blood. Subset meaning: CD45RA+ positively selected. The V gene is TRBV5-1, the J gene TRBJ2-1; D may match TRBD1 or TRBD2 (5 bases each). The source is a man aged 25 to 40 in good health. CDR3 sequence: CASSPGTNNEQFF. CDR3 coding DNA: TGCGCCAGCAGCCCCGGGACCAACAATGAGCAGTTCTTC.